The clone carrying this T cell receptor beta chain was detected a few times. Its target is not known. Isolated per sample were at least 6 million PBMCs. These data originate in a study of blood T cells in healthy people across ages. Study-wide points: The study found more naive CD4+ cells and higher diversity in long-lived than aged donors. Because sorting was not performed, PBMCs prevented conclusive naive versus antigen-experienced comparison. Diversity estimated from one million T cells was considered an underestimate.

Next came a second PCR, run for about 7 to 12 cycles, which used a sample-barcoded 5' primer along with a J-beta primer mix. TCRdb processed the 5' RACE reads anew with MiXCR; each CDR3 protein has one entry. The sample consists of 1.5 million to 2 million distinct CDR3 sequences, around 48% of them appearing once. V was pared by 5 bases and J by 1 base, with 24 bases between. CDR3 length: 19 residues. Germline lookup yields CDR1 MNHEY and CDR2 SVGEGT. The rearrangement joins TRBV6-2 or TRBV6-3 to TRBJ2-4; perhaps TRBD2 as D (6 bases). The TCR comes from a woman aged 40 to 55 in good health. Sequencing was done on a sample of blood. The DNA for the CDR3 is TGTGCCAGCAGTATCGATATCCGGGAGACCCTTGGGGCCAAAAACATTCAGTACTTC. Amino acids: CASSIDIRETLGAKNIQYF.